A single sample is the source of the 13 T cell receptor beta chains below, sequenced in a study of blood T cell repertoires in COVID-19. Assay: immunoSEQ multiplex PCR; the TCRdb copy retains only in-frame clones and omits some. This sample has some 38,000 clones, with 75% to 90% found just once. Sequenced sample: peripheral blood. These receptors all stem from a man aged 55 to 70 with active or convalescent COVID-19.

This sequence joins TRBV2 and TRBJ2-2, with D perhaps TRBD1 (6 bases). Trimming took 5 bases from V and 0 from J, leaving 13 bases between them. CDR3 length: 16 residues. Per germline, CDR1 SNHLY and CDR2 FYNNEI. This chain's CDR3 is CASSLMTGTNTGELFF. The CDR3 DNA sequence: TGTGCCAGCAGTCTCATGACAGGCACGAACACCGGGGAGCTGTTTTTT.

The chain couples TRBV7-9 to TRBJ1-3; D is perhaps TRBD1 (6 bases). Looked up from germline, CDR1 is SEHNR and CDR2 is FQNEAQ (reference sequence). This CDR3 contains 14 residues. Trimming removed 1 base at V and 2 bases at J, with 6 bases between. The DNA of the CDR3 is TGTGCCAGCAGCTTAGACAGGGCTGGAAACACCATATATTTT. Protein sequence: CASSLDRAGNTIYF.

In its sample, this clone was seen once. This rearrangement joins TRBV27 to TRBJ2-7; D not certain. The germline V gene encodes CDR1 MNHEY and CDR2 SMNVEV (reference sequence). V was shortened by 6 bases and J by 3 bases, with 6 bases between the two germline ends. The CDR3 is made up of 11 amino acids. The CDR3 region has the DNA TGTGCCAGCAGCTCTAACTACGAGCAGTACGTC. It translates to CASSSNYEQYV.

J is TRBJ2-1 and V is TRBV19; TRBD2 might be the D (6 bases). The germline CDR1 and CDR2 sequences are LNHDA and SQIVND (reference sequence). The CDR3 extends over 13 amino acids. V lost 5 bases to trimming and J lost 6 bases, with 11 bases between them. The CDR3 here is CASSAMRGNEQFF. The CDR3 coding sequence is TGTGCCAGTAGTGCCATGCGGGGCAATGAGCAGTTCTTC.

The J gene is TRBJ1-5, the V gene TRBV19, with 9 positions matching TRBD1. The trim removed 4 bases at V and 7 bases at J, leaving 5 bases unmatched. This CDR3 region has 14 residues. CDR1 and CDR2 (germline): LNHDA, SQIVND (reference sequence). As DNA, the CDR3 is TGTGCCAGTAGTAATACAGGGGGCCGGCAGCCCCAGCATTTT. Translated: CASSNTGGRQPQHF.

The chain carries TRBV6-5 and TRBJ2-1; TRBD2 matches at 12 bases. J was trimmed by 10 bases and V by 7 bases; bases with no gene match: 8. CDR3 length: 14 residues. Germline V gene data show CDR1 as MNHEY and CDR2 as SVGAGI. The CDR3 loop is CASIRTSGKREQFF. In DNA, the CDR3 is TGTGCCAGCATTAGGACTAGCGGGAAGAGGGAGCAGTTCTTC.

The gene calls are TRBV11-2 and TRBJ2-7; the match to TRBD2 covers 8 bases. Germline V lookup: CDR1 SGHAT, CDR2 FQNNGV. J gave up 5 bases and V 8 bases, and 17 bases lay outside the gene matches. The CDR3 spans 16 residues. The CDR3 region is CASQTEVERESHEQYV. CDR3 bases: TGTGCCAGCCAAACGGAAGTTGAGCGGGAGTCCCACGAGCAGTACGTC.

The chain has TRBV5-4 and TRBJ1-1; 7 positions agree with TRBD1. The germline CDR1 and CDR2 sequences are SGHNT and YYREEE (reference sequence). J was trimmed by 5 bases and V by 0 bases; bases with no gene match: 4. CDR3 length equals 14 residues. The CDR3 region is CASSLGQGRTEAFF. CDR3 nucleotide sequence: TGTGCCAGCAGCTTGGGACAGGGTAGGACTGAAGCTTTCTTT.

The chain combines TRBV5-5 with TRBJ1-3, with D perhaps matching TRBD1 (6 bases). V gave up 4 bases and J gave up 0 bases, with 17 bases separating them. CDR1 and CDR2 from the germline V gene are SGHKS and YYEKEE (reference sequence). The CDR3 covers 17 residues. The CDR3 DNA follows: TGTGCCAGCAGCGCCAACCCACAGGGTTTCTCTGGAAACACCATATATTTT. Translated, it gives CASSANPQGFSGNTIYF.

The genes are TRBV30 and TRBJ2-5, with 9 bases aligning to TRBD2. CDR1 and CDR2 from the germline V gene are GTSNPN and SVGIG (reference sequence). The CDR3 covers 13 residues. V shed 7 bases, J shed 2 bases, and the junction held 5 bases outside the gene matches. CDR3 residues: CASSSGAQETQYF. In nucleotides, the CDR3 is TGTGCCTCCTCTAGCGGGGCACAAGAGACCCAGTACTTC.

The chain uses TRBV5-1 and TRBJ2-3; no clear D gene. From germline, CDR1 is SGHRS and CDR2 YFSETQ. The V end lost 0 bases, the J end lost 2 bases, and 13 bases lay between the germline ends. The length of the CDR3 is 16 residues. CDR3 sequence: CASSLGLRLNTDTQYF. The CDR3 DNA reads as TGCGCCAGCAGCTTGGGGTTGAGGTTGAACACAGATACGCAGTATTTT.

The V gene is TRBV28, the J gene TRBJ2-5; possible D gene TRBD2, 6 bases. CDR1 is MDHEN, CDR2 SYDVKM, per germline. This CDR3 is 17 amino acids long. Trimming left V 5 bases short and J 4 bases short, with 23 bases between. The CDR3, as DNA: TGTGCCAGCAGTCCCCGCGGGGTCAGAAAAGTAGGAGAGACCCAGTACTTC. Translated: CASSPRGVRKVGETQYF. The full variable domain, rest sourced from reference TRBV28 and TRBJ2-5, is DVKVTQSSRYLVKRTGEKVFLECVQDMDHENMFWYRQDPGLGLRLIYFSYDVKMKEKGDIPEGYSVSREKKERFSLILESASTNQTSMYLCASSPRGVRKVGETQYFGPGTRLLVL.

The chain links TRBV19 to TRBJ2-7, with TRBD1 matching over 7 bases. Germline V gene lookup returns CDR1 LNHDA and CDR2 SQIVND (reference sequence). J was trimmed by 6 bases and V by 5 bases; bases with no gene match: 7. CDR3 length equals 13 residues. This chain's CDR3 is CASSFTGDGEQYV. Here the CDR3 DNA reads TGTGCCAGTAGTTTTACAGGGGATGGCGAGCAGTACGTC.